This record looks at one TCR beta chain sequence and its context. Its antigen is as yet unknown. The junction departs from the called germline gene at one end, perhaps through a read error. Genomic DNA, serving as template, underwent TCR beta VDJ and CDR3 profiling. TCRdb processed the reads anew with MiXCR; each CDR3 protein has one entry. The sample holds some 170,000 distinct CDR3 sequences, roughly 43% seen once. This entry is derived from a study of CD8+CD57+ T cells in acquired aplastic anemia. Turning to the study itself: The average for DNA from sorted CD4+ and CD8+ cells was around 3.4 ug. General study results and limits: Patients and controls had CD8+ Simpson's diversity values that were not significantly distinct. Sharing between patients and controls was observed for 25 to 30 CD8+ CDR3 sequences.

Patients chosen for sequencing had shown CD8+CD57+ cell expansion by flow cytometry. Every one of the patients had aplastic anemia (severe, acquired). CDR3 length: 12 residues. Germline V gives CDR1 SGHTA, CDR2 FQGNSA. This receptor was obtained from a human donor with aplastic anemia. Specimen: sorted CD4+, CD8+, or CD8+CD57+ T cells (not recorded which) from PBMCs. This rearrangement joins TRBV7-2 to TRBJ2-3, with unresolved D. Written as DNA, the CDR3 is TGTACCAGCAGCGCCCCTACAGATACGCAGTGTTTT. Translated, it gives CTSSAPTDTQCF.